A selection of T cell receptor beta chains follows, all from one sample in a study of CXCR3-negative and CXCR3-positive naive CD8 T cells. TCRdb reprocessed the 5' RACE reads, with one entry per CDR3 protein and no DNA. Its table lists over 95,000 distinct CDR3 sequences. Sequenced: naive CXCR3+ CD8+ T cells from blood. The source of these receptors is a human donor in good health. Some clones in this sample may be carry-over from other donors' samples. Each CDR3 is given with its conserved first and last residue. Each record gives: V gene, CDR3 length, J gene, CDR3 protein.

v_gene: TRBV4-1
len: 14
j_gene: TRBJ1-6
CDR3aa: CASSQGELNSPLHF

v_gene: TRBV20-1
len: 17
j_gene: TRBJ2-7
CDR3aa: CSARNLQTGLNSYEQYF

v_gene: TRBV4-1
len: 14
j_gene: TRBJ2-1
CDR3aa: CASSNLGTENEQFF

v_gene: TRBV28
len: 16
j_gene: TRBJ2-3
CDR3aa: CASSLLGGDRTDTQYF

v_gene: TRBV12-3/TRBV12-4
len: 14
j_gene: TRBJ2-2
CDR3aa: CASSFPTNTGELFF

v_gene: TRBV6-2/TRBV6-3
len: 16
j_gene: TRBJ2-1
CDR3aa: CASSYSGTSVYNEQFF

v_gene: TRBV20-1
len: 17
j_gene: TRBJ2-7
CDR3aa: CSARDPTGGAGPYEQYF

v_gene: TRBV28
len: 14
j_gene: TRBJ2-7
CDR3aa: CASSSWTGNHEQYF

v_gene: TRBV29-1
len: 13
j_gene: TRBJ2-2
CDR3aa: CSAGTPNTGELFF

v_gene: TRBV12-3/TRBV12-4
len: 17
j_gene: TRBJ1-5
CDR3aa: CASRNTLNGGLAQPQHF

v_gene: TRBV19
len: 12
j_gene: TRBJ2-3
CDR3aa: CASSPGADTQYF

v_gene: TRBV7-6
len: 17
j_gene: TRBJ2-6
CDR3aa: CASSFGGLYSGANVLTF

v_gene: TRBV7-9
len: 14
j_gene: TRBJ2-7
CDR3aa: CASSFSMKEYEQYF

v_gene: TRBV7-9
len: 12
j_gene: TRBJ2-7
CDR3aa: CAIRQGAYEQYF

v_gene: TRBV29-1
len: 12
j_gene: TRBJ1-2
CDR3aa: CSVLPGSYGYTF

v_gene: TRBV6-2/TRBV6-3
len: 16
j_gene: TRBJ2-5
CDR3aa: CASSQLAGGLTETQYF

v_gene: TRBV6-2/TRBV6-3
len: 14
j_gene: TRBJ2-7
CDR3aa: CASSYSDDSNEQYF

v_gene: TRBV4-3
len: 12
j_gene: TRBJ2-1
CDR3aa: CASSQGGSEQFF

v_gene: TRBV11-2
len: 14
j_gene: TRBJ2-4
CDR3aa: CASSPTGAQNIQYF

v_gene: TRBV18
len: 15
j_gene: TRBJ2-3
CDR3aa: CASSQEDSGPDTQYF

v_gene: TRBV4-1
len: 15
j_gene: TRBJ2-1
CDR3aa: CASSLGLAGANEQFF

v_gene: TRBV7-7
len: 15
j_gene: TRBJ2-3
CDR3aa: CASSLGSGFADTQYF

v_gene: TRBV4-3
len: 15
j_gene: TRBJ2-1
CDR3aa: CASSQDSSLYNEQFF

v_gene: TRBV28
len: 16
j_gene: TRBJ2-3
CDR3aa: CASSLLLAGVADTQYF